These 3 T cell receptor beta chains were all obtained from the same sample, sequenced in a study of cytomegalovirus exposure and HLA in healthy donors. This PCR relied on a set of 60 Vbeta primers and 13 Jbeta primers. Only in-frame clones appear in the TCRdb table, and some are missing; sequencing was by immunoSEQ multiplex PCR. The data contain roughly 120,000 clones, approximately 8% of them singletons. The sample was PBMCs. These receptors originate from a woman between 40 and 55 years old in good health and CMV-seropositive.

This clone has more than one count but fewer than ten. The CDR3 sequence is CVSERASGGVDTQYF. The CDR3 DNA sequence: TGTGTCTCGGAACGGGCTAGCGGGGGGGTGGATACGCAGTATTTT. J is TRBJ2-3 and V is TRBV6-1; 12 bases fit TRBD2. The CDR3 runs 15 residues. CDR1 is MNHNS and CDR2 is SASEGT in the germline V gene.

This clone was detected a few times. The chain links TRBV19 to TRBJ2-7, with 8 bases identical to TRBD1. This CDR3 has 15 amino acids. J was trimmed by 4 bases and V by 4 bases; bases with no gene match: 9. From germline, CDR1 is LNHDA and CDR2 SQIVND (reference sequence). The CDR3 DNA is TGTGCCAGTAGTACCGCCCCCAGGGGGCCGTACGAGCAGTACTTC. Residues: CASSTAPRGPYEQYF.

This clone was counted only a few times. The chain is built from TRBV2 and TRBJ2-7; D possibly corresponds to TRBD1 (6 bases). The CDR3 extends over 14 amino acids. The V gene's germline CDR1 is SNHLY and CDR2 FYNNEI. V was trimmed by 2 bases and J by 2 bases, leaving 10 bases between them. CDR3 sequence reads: CASSEPGDPYEQYF. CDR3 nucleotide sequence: TGTGCCAGCAGTGAACCAGGGGACCCCTACGAGCAGTACTTC.